The 8 T cell receptor beta chains below were found in one sample sequenced in a study of beta chain features in type 1 diabetes. As every portion of the isolated RNA was reverse transcribed, the sequencing read expressed TCRB transcripts. Here immunoSEQ multiplex PCR was the method, and the copy in TCRdb shows in-frame clones only, minus some. Found here are over 650,000 clones, over 12% of them singletons; the top ten hold 0.035% to 0.04%. Whole-study results and caveats: Within each of all four CD4+ subsets, Type 1 diabetes patients had TCRB CDR3s that were moderately but significantly shorter.

No antigen has been identified for these receptors. The sequenced sample consisted of naive CD4+ T cells from blood. These TCRs come from a man in his late teens or twenties with type 1 diabetes.

This clone was picked up a small number of times. CDR3 protein: CASSLSRTAPYEQYF. The CDR3 DNA is TGTGCCAGCAGCTTGTCCAGGACAGCCCCCTACGAGCAGTACTTC. The V and J genes are TRBV5-4 and TRBJ2-7, with D perhaps TRBD1 (6 bases). The CDR3 loop spans 15 amino acids. The ends were cut back, 1 base at V and 2 bases at J, with 13 bases in the middle. Germline assignment: CDR1 SGHNT and CDR2 YYREEE (reference sequence).

This clone turned up a few times. This chain connects TRBV9 to TRBJ2-7; 8 nucleotides match TRBD1. The germline V gene encodes CDR1 SGDLS and CDR2 YYNGEE. The trim removed 4 bases at V and 3 bases at J, leaving 9 bases unmatched. This CDR3 spans 15 amino acids. CDR3: CASSLHGQGSYEQYF. CDR3 DNA: TGTGCCAGCAGCCTTCACGGACAGGGAAGCTACGAGCAGTACTTC.

This clone was counted between two and nine times. The chain uses TRBV9 and TRBJ1-4; 8 bases fit TRBD1. V lost 3 bases and J lost 0; bases outside the gene matches: 4. This CDR3 has 16 amino acids. Germline CDR1 reads SGDLS; CDR2 reads YYNGEE. The CDR3 loop is CASSAQGATTNEKLFF. The DNA for the CDR3 is TGTGCCAGCAGCGCCCAGGGGGCTACAACTAATGAAAAACTGTTTTTT.

This clone was seen a handful of times. The chain carries TRBV25-1 and TRBJ1-4; D is unclear. Germline lookup yields CDR1 MGHDK and CDR2 SYGVNS. Trimming removed 0 bases from V and 8 bases from J, with 7 bases in between. CDR3 length equals 13 residues. CDR3 nucleotides: TGTGCCAGCAGTGAATATACCTCGGAAAAACTGTTTTTT. It codes for CASSEYTSEKLFF.

In DNA form, the CDR3 reads TGTGCCAGCAGTTACTCGGGAGGGGGTACGCAGTATTTT. Translating gives CASSYSGGGTQYF. The rearrangement joins TRBV6-5 to TRBJ2-3; D possibly corresponds to TRBD2 (7 bases). Germline lookup yields CDR1 MNHEY and CDR2 SVGAGI. Trimming removed 0 bases at V and 8 bases at J, with 9 bases between. The CDR3 is made up of 13 amino acids.

Details on this clone: Distinct nucleotide sequences in the sample also encode this CDR3. The chain combines TRBV30 with TRBJ1-4; possibly TRBD1 for D (5 bases). The CDR3 consists of 13 residues. Trimming stripped 2 bases from V and 4 bases from J, with 8 bases between. Germline CDR1 reads GTSNPN; CDR2 reads SVGIG (reference sequence). The CDR3 protein is CAWSPQVNEKLFF. CDR3 nucleotide sequence: TGTGCCTGGAGTCCACAGGTTAATGAAAAACTGTTTTTT.

This clone was counted a few times. The rearrangement links TRBV28 to TRBJ1-1; 10 bases line up with TRBD1. Germline values: CDR1 MDHEN, CDR2 SYDVKM. This CDR3 contains 17 residues. Trimming at V came to 6 bases and at J to 0 bases, leaving 10 bases not matched to a gene. CDR3 residues: CASRTGQGRGVNTEAFF. The CDR3 DNA is TGTGCCAGCAGGACGGGACAGGGGCGAGGGGTGAACACTGAAGCTTTCTTT.

This clone occurred a few times. The CDR3 bases are TGTGCCAGCAGTATTGGGGCGGCGGGGGGGCGCGAGTATGAGCAGTTCTTC. Its translation: CASSIGAAGGREYEQFF. The rearrangement joins TRBV28 to TRBJ2-1; 9 nucleotides align to TRBD2. CDR3 size: 17 residues. CDR1 is MDHEN, CDR2 SYDVKM, per germline. V was pared by 5 bases and J by 8 bases, with 16 bases of the junction left unmatched.